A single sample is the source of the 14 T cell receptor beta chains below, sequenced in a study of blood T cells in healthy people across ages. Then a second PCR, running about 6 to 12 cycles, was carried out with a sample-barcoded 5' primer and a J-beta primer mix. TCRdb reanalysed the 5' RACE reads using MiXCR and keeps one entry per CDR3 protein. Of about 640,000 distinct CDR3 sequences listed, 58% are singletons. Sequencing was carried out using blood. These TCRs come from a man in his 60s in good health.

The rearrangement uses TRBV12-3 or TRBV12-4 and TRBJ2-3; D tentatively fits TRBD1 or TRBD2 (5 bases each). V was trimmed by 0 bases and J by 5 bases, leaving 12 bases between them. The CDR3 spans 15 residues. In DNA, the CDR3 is TGTGCCAGCAGTTTAGCGGGGGAGTGGGGAGATACGCAGTATTTT. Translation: CASSLAGEWGDTQYF.

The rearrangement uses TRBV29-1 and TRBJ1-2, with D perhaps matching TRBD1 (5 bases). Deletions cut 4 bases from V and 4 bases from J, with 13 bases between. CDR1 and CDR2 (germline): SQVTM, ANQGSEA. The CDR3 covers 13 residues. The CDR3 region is CSVAGAGGYGYTF. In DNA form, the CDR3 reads TGCAGCGTTGCGGGCGCCGGGGGCTATGGCTACACCTTC.

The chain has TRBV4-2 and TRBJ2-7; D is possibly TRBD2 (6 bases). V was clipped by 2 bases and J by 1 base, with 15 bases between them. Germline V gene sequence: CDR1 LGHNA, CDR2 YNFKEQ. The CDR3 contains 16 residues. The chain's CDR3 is CASSQNGGDVSYEQYF. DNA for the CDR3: TGTGCCAGCAGCCAAAATGGCGGGGATGTTTCCTACGAGCAGTACTTC.

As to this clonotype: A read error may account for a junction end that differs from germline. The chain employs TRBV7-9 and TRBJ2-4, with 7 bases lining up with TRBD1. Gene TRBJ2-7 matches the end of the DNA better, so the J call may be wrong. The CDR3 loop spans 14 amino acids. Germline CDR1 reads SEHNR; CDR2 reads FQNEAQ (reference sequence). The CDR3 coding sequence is TGTGCCTGCAGCCAGCAGACAGGGTTAGGCGAGCAGTACTTC. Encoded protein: CACSQQTGLGEQYF.

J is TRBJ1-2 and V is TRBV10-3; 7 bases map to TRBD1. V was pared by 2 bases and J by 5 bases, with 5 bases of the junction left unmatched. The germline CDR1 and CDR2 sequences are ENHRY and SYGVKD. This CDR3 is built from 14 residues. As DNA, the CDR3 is TGTGCCATCAGTGAGGCGGACAGGAAATATGGCTACACCTTC. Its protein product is CAISEADRKYGYTF.

The CDR3 nucleotides read TGCAGCGTTGTAGAACCTAAGGACATTCAGTACTTC. It specifies CSVVEPKDIQYF. The chain uses TRBV29-1 and TRBJ2-4; D is undetermined. With 4 bases removed from V and 8 bases from J, the gap between germline ends came to 12 bases. CDR1 is SQVTM and CDR2 is ANQGSEA in the germline V gene. The CDR3 is 12 amino acids.

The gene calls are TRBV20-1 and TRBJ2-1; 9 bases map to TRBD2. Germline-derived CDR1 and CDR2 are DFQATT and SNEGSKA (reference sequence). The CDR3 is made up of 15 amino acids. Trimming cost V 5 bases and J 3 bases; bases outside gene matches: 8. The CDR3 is CSAGRASGDYNEQFF. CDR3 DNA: TGCAGTGCTGGGAGGGCTAGCGGGGACTACAATGAGCAGTTCTTC.

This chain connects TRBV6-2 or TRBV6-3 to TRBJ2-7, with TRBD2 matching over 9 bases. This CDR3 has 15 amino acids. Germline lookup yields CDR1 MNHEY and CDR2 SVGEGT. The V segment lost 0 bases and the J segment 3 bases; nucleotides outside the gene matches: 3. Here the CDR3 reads CASSYSASGNYEQYF. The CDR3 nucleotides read TGTGCCAGCAGTTACTCGGCTAGCGGGAACTACGAGCAGTACTTC.

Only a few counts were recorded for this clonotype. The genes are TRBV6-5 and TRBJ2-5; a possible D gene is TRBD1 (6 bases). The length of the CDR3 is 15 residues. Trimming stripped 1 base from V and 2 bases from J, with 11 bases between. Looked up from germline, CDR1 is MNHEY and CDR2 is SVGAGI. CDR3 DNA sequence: TGTGCCAGCAGTTACTTGGCTCAGGGGCAAGAGACCCAGTACTTC. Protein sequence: CASSYLAQGQETQYF.

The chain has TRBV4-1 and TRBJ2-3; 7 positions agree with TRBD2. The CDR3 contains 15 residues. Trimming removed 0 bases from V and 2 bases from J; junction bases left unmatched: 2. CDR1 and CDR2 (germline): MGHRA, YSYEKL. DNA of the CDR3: TGCGCCAGCAGCCAAGAGGCGGGGGACACAGATACGCAGTATTTT. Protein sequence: CASSQEAGDTDTQYF.

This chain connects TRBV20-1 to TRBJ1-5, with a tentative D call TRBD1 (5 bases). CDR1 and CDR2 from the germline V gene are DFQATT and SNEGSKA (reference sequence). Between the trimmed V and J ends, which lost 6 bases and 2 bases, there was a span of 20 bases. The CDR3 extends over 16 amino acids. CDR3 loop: CSAYPSGTSGNQPQHF. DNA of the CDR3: TGCAGTGCCTACCCCTCGGGGACCTCGGGCAATCAGCCCCAGCATTTT.

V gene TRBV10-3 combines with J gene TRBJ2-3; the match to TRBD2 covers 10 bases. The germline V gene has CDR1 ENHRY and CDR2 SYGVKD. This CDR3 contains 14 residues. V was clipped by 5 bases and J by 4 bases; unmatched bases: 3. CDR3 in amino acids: CAISSGGAADTQYF. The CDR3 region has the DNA TGTGCCATCAGTAGCGGGGGGGCAGCAGATACGCAGTATTTT.

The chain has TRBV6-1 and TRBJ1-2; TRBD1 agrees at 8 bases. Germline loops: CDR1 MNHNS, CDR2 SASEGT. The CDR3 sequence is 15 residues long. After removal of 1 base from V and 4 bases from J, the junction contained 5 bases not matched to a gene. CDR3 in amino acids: CASSEVDRGSYGYTF. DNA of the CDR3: TGTGCCAGCAGTGAAGTAGACAGGGGAAGCTATGGCTACACCTTC.

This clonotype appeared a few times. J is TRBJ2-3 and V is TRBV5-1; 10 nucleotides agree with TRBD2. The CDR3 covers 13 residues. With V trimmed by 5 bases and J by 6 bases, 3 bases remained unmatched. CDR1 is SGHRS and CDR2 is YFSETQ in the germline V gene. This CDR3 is CASRMTSGDTQYF. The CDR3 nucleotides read TGCGCCAGCAGAATGACTAGCGGGGATACGCAGTATTTT.